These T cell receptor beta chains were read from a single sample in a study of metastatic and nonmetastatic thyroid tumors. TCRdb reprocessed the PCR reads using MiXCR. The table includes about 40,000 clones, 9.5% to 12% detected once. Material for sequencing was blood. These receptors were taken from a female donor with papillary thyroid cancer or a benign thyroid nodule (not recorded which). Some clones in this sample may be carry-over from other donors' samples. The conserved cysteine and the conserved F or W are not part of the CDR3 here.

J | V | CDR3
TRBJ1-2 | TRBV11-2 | ASSPPLGRESYGYT
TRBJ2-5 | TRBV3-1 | ASSQAYLSETQY
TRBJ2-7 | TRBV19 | ASSIPGLAGAEQY
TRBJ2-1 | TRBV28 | ASSRSVGWNNEQF
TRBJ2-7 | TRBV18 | ASSPGQIGPYEQY
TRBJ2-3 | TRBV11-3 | ASSSRSSDTQY
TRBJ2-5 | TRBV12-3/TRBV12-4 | ASSFSWGETQY
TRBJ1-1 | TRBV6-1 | ASTLSVGAEAF
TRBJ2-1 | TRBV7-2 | ASGWMGTPPEQF
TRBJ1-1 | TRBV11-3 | ASSLGQGMRAF
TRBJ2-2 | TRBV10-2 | ASSEFAGGELF
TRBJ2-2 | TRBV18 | ASSPEDSMNTGELF
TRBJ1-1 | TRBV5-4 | ASSLGGPMNTEAF
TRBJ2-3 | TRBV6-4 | ASSDSPTDTQY
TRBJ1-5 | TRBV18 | ASSGTQGGSQH
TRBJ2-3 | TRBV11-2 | ASSLVSSGSDTQY